A single sample gave rise to the 31 T cell receptor beta chains below, sequenced in a study of stem cell transplantation in POMP-related autoinflammatory disease. The assay was immunoSEQ multiplex PCR, and TCRdb's table has in-frame clones only and misses some. The sample records roughly 32,000 clones, roughly 88% being singletons. The sample here was CD4+ T cells from PBMCs, taken before stem cell transplantation. These receptor sequences come from a human donor with POMP-related autoinflammation and immune dysregulation (PRAID).

The V call is TRBV5-1, the J call TRBJ2-3; D perhaps matches TRBD2 (6 bases). The germline gives CDR1 SGHRS, CDR2 YFSETQ. Trimming removed 0 bases at V and 0 bases at J, with 17 bases between. The CDR3 sequence is 18 residues long. CDR3: CASSLVASVASSTDTQYF. The DNA for the CDR3 is TGCGCCAGCAGCTTGGTGGCTAGCGTAGCGTCGAGCACAGATACGCAGTATTTT.

The chain links TRBV5-1 to TRBJ2-7; tentatively, D is TRBD2 (6 bases). CDR1 and CDR2 from the germline V gene are SGHRS and YFSETQ. Trimming pared 7 bases from V and 6 bases from J, leaving 17 bases between. This CDR3 has 13 residues. CDR3 in DNA: TGCGCCAGCCGCGGCGAGACTAGGGGCGAGCAGTACTTC. Translated: CASRGETRGEQYF.

This clone was found once. V gene TRBV7-6 combines with J gene TRBJ1-6, with TRBD1 matching over 7 bases. CDR3 size: 15 residues. Germline CDR1 is SGHVS and CDR2 is FNYEAQ. V lost 1 base, J lost 6 bases, and 3 bases stayed unmatched. The CDR3 region is CASSLEAGGNSPLHF. The DNA of the CDR3 is TGTGCCAGCAGCTTAGAAGCAGGGGGTAATTCACCCCTCCACTTT.

The chain couples TRBV5-1 to TRBJ2-1; TRBD1 matches at 12 bases. V shed 5 bases, J shed 6 bases, and the junction held 6 bases outside the gene matches. This CDR3 region has 15 residues. The germline CDR1 and CDR2 sequences are SGHRS and YFSETQ. This CDR3 reads CASSRPGQGANEQFF. CDR3 nucleotides: TGCGCCAGCAGTCGGCCGGGACAGGGGGCCAATGAGCAGTTCTTC.

The gene calls are TRBV6-5 and TRBJ2-7, with 10 bases lining up with TRBD1. The germline CDR1 and CDR2 sequences are MNHEY and SVGAGI. J lost 5 bases, V lost 4 bases, and 11 bases had no gene match. The CDR3 runs to 16 residues. CDR3 amino acids: CASSSPPGQGFDEQYF. Written as DNA, the CDR3 is TGTGCCAGCAGTTCCCCACCGGGACAGGGGTTCGACGAGCAGTACTTC.

The J gene is TRBJ2-2, the V gene TRBV29-1; 9 bases are shared with TRBD2. The germline V gene has CDR1 SQVTM and CDR2 ANQGSEA. With V trimmed by 7 bases and J by 6 bases, 12 bases remained unmatched. The CDR3 covers 15 residues. The CDR3 nucleotides are TGCAGCGGCAGGCGGGGGGGGCATGCCGCCGGGGAGCTGTTTTTT. It is translated as CSGRRGGHAAGELFF.

This chain connects TRBV7-9 to TRBJ1-6; D possibly corresponds to TRBD1 (5 bases). The germline V gene has CDR1 SEHNR and CDR2 FQNEAQ (reference sequence). The CDR3 consists of 15 residues. V shed 2 bases and J shed 9 bases, with 14 bases lying between them. CDR3 sequence (DNA): TGTGCCAGCAGCTTACAACTGGGGGGAGGTTCACCCCTCCACTTT. Amino acid sequence: CASSLQLGGGSPLHF.

This chain uses TRBV10-3 with TRBJ2-1; 13 bases are shared with TRBD2. V was pared by 10 bases and J by 6 bases, with 6 bases of the junction left unmatched. The CDR3 sequence is 14 residues long. CDR1 is ENHRY and CDR2 is SYGVKD in the germline V gene. CDR3 sequence: CATGTSGVTNEQFF. CDR3 coding DNA: TGTGCCACAGGGACTAGCGGGGTAACCAATGAGCAGTTCTTC.

This clone showed up just once. The V and J genes are TRBV19 and TRBJ1-3, with unresolved D. V was pared by 3 bases and J by 0 bases, with 6 bases between. Per the germline V gene, CDR1 is LNHDA and CDR2 is SQIVND (reference sequence). The CDR3 is made up of 14 amino acids. CDR3 amino acids: CASSITNSGNTIYF. CDR3 bases: TGTGCCAGTAGTATCACGAACTCTGGAAACACCATATATTTT. The full variable domain, completed using reference TRBV19 and TRBJ1-3, is DGGITQSPKYLFRKEGQNVTLSCEQNLNHDAMYWYRQDPGQGLRLIYYSQIVNDFQKGDIAEGYSVSREKKESFPLTVTSAQKNPTAFYLCASSITNSGNTIYFGEGSWLTVV.

The V and J genes are TRBV6-6 and TRBJ1-2, with TRBD1 matching 8 bases. Germline V lookup: CDR1 MNHNY, CDR2 SVGAGI (reference sequence). Unmatched junction bases numbered 7, after V lost 6 bases and J lost 4 bases. The CDR3 is 14 amino acids. The CDR3 nucleotides read TGTGCCAGCAGCCCAGGGGGCGGTGGCTATGGCTACACCTTC. Its translation: CASSPGGGGYGYTF.

The chain employs TRBV4-2 and TRBJ1-2; D is possibly TRBD1 (6 bases). The CDR3 length is 13 residues. Trimming removed 6 bases from V and 2 bases from J, with 10 bases in between. Germline V gives CDR1 LGHNA, CDR2 YNFKEQ. The CDR3 bases are TGTGCCAGCAGACCGGACAGCAACTATGGCTACACCTTC. It specifies CASRPDSNYGYTF.

This chain links TRBV10-1 with TRBJ2-7; no clear D. Germline-derived CDR1 and CDR2 are WNHNN and SYGVQD (reference sequence). V gave up 2 bases and J gave up 3 bases, with 2 bases separating them. The CDR3 is 11 amino acids. The CDR3 coding sequence is TGCGCCAGCAGTGAGGGCTACGAGCAGTACTTC. Translation: CASSEGYEQYF.

The chain couples TRBV2 to TRBJ2-7; 9 nucleotides match TRBD1. CDR3 length: 13 residues. Germline V CDR1 and CDR2: SNHLY, FYNNEI. Trimming cost V 7 bases and J 6 bases; bases outside gene matches: 7. CDR3 bases: TGTGCCAGCAATGTAGGACAGGGGCTCGAGCAGTACTTC. Its translation is CASNVGQGLEQYF.

The chain links TRBV28 to TRBJ2-6; TRBD1 matches at 7 bases. Looked up from germline, CDR1 is MDHEN and CDR2 is SYDVKM. CDR3 size: 17 residues. V lost 6 bases to trimming and J lost 2 bases; unmatched junction nucleotides: 10. The CDR3 region is CASSPTGWRAGANVLTF. The CDR3 DNA is TGTGCCAGCAGCCCGACAGGGTGGAGAGCTGGGGCCAACGTCCTGACTTTC. Together with reference TRBV28 and TRBJ2-6, the CDR3 gives the full variable domain: DVKVTQSSRYLVKRTGEKVFLECVQDMDHENMFWYRQDPGLGLRLIYFSYDVKMKEKGDIPEGYSVSREKKERFSLILESASTNQTSMYLCASSPTGWRAGANVLTFGAGSRLTVL.

This rearrangement joins TRBV5-1 to TRBJ2-1; the match to TRBD2 covers 8 bases. J gave up 7 bases and V 0 bases, and 6 bases lay outside the gene matches. The CDR3 runs 15 residues. Germline V lookup: CDR1 SGHRS, CDR2 YFSETQ. The CDR3: CASSLAGTSMNEQFF. Here the CDR3 DNA reads TGCGCCAGCAGCTTGGCAGGGACTAGTATGAATGAGCAGTTCTTC.

The chain employs TRBV7-9 and TRBJ1-4; 7 bases fit TRBD1. CDR3 size: 15 residues. The germline gives CDR1 SEHNR, CDR2 FQNEAQ (reference sequence). After removal of 4 bases from V and 0 bases from J, the junction contained 2 bases not matched to a gene. CDR3 region: CASSSGQATNEKLFF. Written as DNA, the CDR3 is TGTGCCAGCAGCTCAGGACAGGCAACTAATGAAAAACTGTTTTTT.

The chain joins TRBV15 to TRBJ1-5; D not resolved. Germline loops: CDR1 LNHNV, CDR2 YYDKDF (reference sequence). V lost 0 bases, J lost 4 bases, and 22 bases lay in between. The CDR3 extends over 19 amino acids. The CDR3 bases are TGTGCCACCAGCAGAGATTACAGATTATTGGTCTACCCTAATCAGCCCCAGCATTTT. As protein: CATSRDYRLLVYPNQPQHF. The variable domain in full, completed from reference TRBV15 and TRBJ1-5, reads DAMVIQNPRYQVTQFGKPVTLSCSQTLNHNVMYWYQQKSSQAPKLLFHYYDKDFNNEADTPDNFQSRRPNTSFCFLDIRSPGLGDTAMYLCATSRDYRLLVYPNQPQHFGDGTRLSIL.

This clone was recorded a few times. The chain uses TRBV2 and TRBJ1-1, with 8 bases aligning to TRBD1. CDR1 and CDR2 (germline): SNHLY, FYNNEI. Trimming removed 7 bases from V and 3 bases from J; junction bases left unmatched: 4. The CDR3 has 13 amino acids. The CDR3 region is CASNGQGYTEAFF. The CDR3 bases are TGTGCCAGCAACGGACAGGGATACACTGAAGCTTTCTTT.

J is TRBJ2-1 and V is TRBV9; TRBD1 matches at 10 bases. V was pared by 4 bases and J by 8 bases, with 9 bases of the junction left unmatched. The CDR3 contains 15 residues. Germline-derived CDR1 and CDR2 are SGDLS and YYNGEE. Here the CDR3 DNA reads TGTGCCAGCAGCCGAATGACAGGGGGCTTTGATGAGCAGTTCTTC. Its protein is CASSRMTGGFDEQFF.

This clone turned up a few times. The CDR3 coding sequence is TGTGCCAGCAGACAGACAGGGGGAAGCTATGGCTACACCTTC. Its protein product is CASRQTGGSYGYTF. The chain employs TRBV5-6 and TRBJ1-2, with 9 positions matching TRBD1. CDR1 SGHDT and CDR2 YYEEEE come from the germline V gene. This CDR3 is built from 14 residues. Germline trimming cut 5 bases from V and 4 bases from J; bases unmatched to any gene: 6.

The CDR3 here is CASSESNARTYNEQFF. The CDR3 nucleotides are TGTGCCAGCAGTGAATCAAATGCCAGAACCTACAATGAGCAGTTCTTC. V gene TRBV6-1 combines with J gene TRBJ2-1; no clear D gene. Germline CDR1 is MNHNS and CDR2 is SASEGT. V lost 2 bases and J lost 2, with 13 bases in between. The CDR3 length is 16 residues.

The J gene is TRBJ1-2, the V gene TRBV18, with D possibly being TRBD1 (5 bases). The CDR3 sequence is 17 residues long. Germline lookup yields CDR1 KGHSH and CDR2 LQKENI. The V gene lost 2 bases and the J gene lost 3 bases, with 19 bases spanning the gap. The CDR3 bases are TGTGCCAGCTCACCAAGGGCCGGGGACCAGATCTACTATGGCTACACCTTC. This codes for CASSPRAGDQIYYGYTF. The variable domain in full, with the rest retrieved from reference TRBV18 and TRBJ1-2, is NAGVMQNPRHLVRRRGQEARLRCSPMKGHSHVYWYRQLPEEGLKFMVYLQKENIIDESGMPKERFSAEFPKEGPSILRIQQVVRGDSAAYFCASSPRAGDQIYYGYTFGSGTRLTVV.

This chain uses TRBV5-4 with TRBJ2-5; perhaps TRBD1 as D (6 bases). The V and J ends lost 0 bases and 7 bases respectively, with 16 bases between them. Germline-derived CDR1 and CDR2 are SGHNT and YYREEE (reference sequence). This CDR3 is 15 amino acids long. The CDR3 is CASSLELTGKGTQYF. CDR3 DNA: TGTGCCAGCAGCTTGGAACTTACAGGGAAGGGGACCCAGTACTTC.

This chain connects TRBV28 to TRBJ1-1; D gene uncertain. The CDR3 loop spans 13 amino acids. Trimming left V 5 bases short and J 6 bases short, with 13 bases between. Germline V gene lookup returns CDR1 MDHEN and CDR2 SYDVKM. In DNA, the CDR3 is TGTGCCAGCAGTCGACGGGCCCCGCCTGAAGCTTTCTTT. Translated, it gives CASSRRAPPEAFF.

This sequence joins TRBV6-5 and TRBJ1-2; D ambiguous. The CDR3 consists of 12 residues. Germline V CDR1 and CDR2: MNHEY, SVGAGI. V lost 2 bases to trimming and J lost 6 bases, with 7 bases between them. The CDR3 is CASSYRGHGYTF. CDR3 in DNA: TGTGCCAGCAGTTACCGGGGTCATGGCTACACCTTC.

This sequence joins TRBV18 and TRBJ2-7, with TRBD2 as a possible D gene (6 bases). The V gene lost 5 bases and the J gene lost 4 bases, with 15 bases spanning the gap. Germline V gives CDR1 KGHSH, CDR2 LQKENI. The CDR3 is 14 amino acids. CDR3 in DNA: TGTGCCAGCTCAATGGAGGGTTGGTATTACGAGCAGTACTTC. The encoded protein is CASSMEGWYYEQYF. Full variable domain (missing parts from reference TRBV18 and TRBJ2-7): NAGVMQNPRHLVRRRGQEARLRCSPMKGHSHVYWYRQLPEEGLKFMVYLQKENIIDESGMPKERFSAEFPKEGPSILRIQQVVRGDSAAYFCASSMEGWYYEQYFGPGTRLTVT.

This clone was counted once. In DNA, the CDR3 is TGCGCCAGCAGCCCAATACAGGTCTCCTACGAGCAGTACTTC. This gives the protein CASSPIQVSYEQYF. The chain employs TRBV4-1 and TRBJ2-7; a possible D gene is TRBD1 (5 bases). Trimming left V 4 bases short and J 0 bases short, with 10 bases between. The CDR3 has 14 residues. CDR1 and CDR2 (germline): MGHRA, YSYEKL.

Only one count was recorded for this clone. The rearrangement links TRBV28 to TRBJ2-3; TRBD2 matches 11 bases. With V trimmed by 3 bases and J by 2 bases, 10 bases remained unmatched. From germline, CDR1 is MDHEN and CDR2 SYDVKM. CDR3 size: 18 residues. CDR3 nucleotide sequence: TGTGCCAGCAGTTTGTCAGCTAGCGGGAGGCGCGACACAGATACGCAGTATTTT. Encoded protein: CASSLSASGRRDTDTQYF.

The chain couples TRBV10-3 to TRBJ2-7; 7 bases are a match to TRBD1. The CDR3 covers 14 residues. Germline V gene lookup returns CDR1 ENHRY and CDR2 SYGVKD. The trim removed 6 bases at V and 2 bases at J, leaving 7 bases unmatched. The DNA of the CDR3 is TGTGCCATCAGCCCCGGGACAGTCCCCTACGAGCAGTACTTC. It is translated as CAISPGTVPYEQYF.

The V and J genes are TRBV4-2 and TRBJ2-1; 9 bases align to TRBD2. The junction had 6 bases not matched to a gene; V was cut back by 4 bases and J by 2 bases. The CDR3 runs 16 residues. CDR1 and CDR2 (germline): LGHNA, YNFKEQ. DNA of the CDR3: TGTGCCAGCAGCCTGACCCGACTAGCGGCCTACAATGAGCAGTTCTTC. It codes for CASSLTRLAAYNEQFF.

The chain couples TRBV30 to TRBJ2-3; D might be TRBD2 (6 bases). Germline V gene lookup returns CDR1 GTSNPN and CDR2 SVGIG (reference sequence). This CDR3 contains 16 residues. The V end was cut by 2 bases, the J end by 1 base, with 16 bases between. CDR3 amino acids: CAWSTRLVIGTDTQYF. CDR3 in DNA: TGTGCCTGGAGTACTCGACTAGTGATTGGCACAGATACGCAGTATTTT.